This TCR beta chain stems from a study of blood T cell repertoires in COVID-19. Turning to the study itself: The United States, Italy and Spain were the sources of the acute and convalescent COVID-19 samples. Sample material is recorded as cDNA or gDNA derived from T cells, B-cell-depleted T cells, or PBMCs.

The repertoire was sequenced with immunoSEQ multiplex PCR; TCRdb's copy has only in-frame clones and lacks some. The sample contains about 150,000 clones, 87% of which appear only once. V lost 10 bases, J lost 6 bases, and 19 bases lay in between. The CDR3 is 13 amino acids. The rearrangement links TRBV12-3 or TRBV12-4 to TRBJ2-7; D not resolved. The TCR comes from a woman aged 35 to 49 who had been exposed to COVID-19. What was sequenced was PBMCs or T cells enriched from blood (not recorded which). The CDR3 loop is CAITQGVRSEQYF. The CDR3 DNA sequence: TGTGCCATCACTCAAGGAGTCCGGAGCGAGCAGTACTTC.